Below, 19 T cell receptor beta chains from the same sample are listed, as sequenced in a study of CD8+ T cells in alopecia areata (dated by TCRdb to the late 2010s). The library was built by means of the immunoSEQ multiplex PCR assay. For TCR sequencing, RNA was extracted from every sample and reverse transcribed into cDNA to serve as template. TCRdb stores this immuneACCESS table with in-frame sequences only. Part of the clones is absent; in the studies checked, under half of the shortfall reflects unresolved V genes, and no reason is known for the rest. The table for this sample lists under 200,000 clones; roughly two thirds of them were counted only once. Roughly 0.91% of the sample lies in the top ten. The time point label for this specimen denotes: about four weeks on oral tofacitinib. The treatment or condition tag for this specimen amounts to: oral pan-JAK inhibitor, 5-10 mg twice daily. Here the sequenced sample was CD4+ T cells sorted from blood, taken at week 4, from a patient treated with tofacitinib. The receptors stem from a human donor with alopecia areata.

The V call is TRBV7-8, the J call TRBJ1-2, with D possibly matching TRBD1 (5 bases). The ends were cut back, 5 bases at V and 3 bases at J, with 10 bases in the middle. The CDR3 extends over 13 amino acids. Germline V gene data show CDR1 as SGHVS and CDR2 as FQNEAQ. In nucleotides, the CDR3 is TGTGCCAGCAGCAGAGACAGCTACTATGGCTACACCTTC. Amino acid sequence: CASSRDSYYGYTF.

The chain joins TRBV30 to TRBJ2-1; D remains unclear. Germline V gene data show CDR1 as GTSNPN and CDR2 as SVGIG (reference sequence). V was cut by 0 bases and J by 0 bases, with 6 bases left in between. There are 14 residues in the CDR3. The CDR3 bases are TGTGCCTGGAGTGTACGTCGCTCCTACAATGAGCAGTTCTTC. Translating it yields CAWSVRRSYNEQFF. The full variable domain, its missing parts supplied by reference TRBV30 and TRBJ2-1, is SQTIHQWPATLVQPVGSPLSLECTVEGTSNPNLYWYRQAAGRGLQLLFYSVGIGQISSEVPQNLSASRPQDRQFILSSKKLLLSDSGFYLCAWSVRRSYNEQFFGPGTRLTVL.

The genes are TRBV7-8 and TRBJ2-2; D gene unclear. With 5 bases removed from V and 5 bases from J, the gap between germline ends came to 15 bases. The CDR3 has 15 residues. The V gene's germline CDR1 is SGHVS and CDR2 FQNEAQ. The CDR3 region is CASSLRALGTGELFF. CDR3 bases: TGTGCCAGCAGCCTCCGGGCCTTGGGAACCGGGGAGCTGTTTTTT.

V and J are TRBV5-1 and TRBJ2-3; 7 bases are shared with TRBD1. The V gene's germline CDR1 is SGHRS and CDR2 YFSETQ. V was pared by 4 bases and J by 0 bases, with 5 bases of the junction left unmatched. This CDR3 has 15 residues. CDR3 in amino acids: CASSTQGYSTDTQYF. In DNA, the CDR3 is TGCGCCAGCAGCACACAGGGGTATAGCACAGATACGCAGTATTTT.

The V gene is TRBV6-6, the J gene TRBJ2-1; 13 bases match TRBD2. Germline CDR1 is MNHNY and CDR2 is SVGAGI (reference sequence). Trimming removed 6 bases from V and 4 bases from J; junction bases left unmatched: 3. This CDR3 has 15 amino acids. CDR3 sequence (DNA): TGTGCCAGCAGCCCGACTAGCGGGGGGTACAATGAGCAGTTCTTC. It is translated as CASSPTSGGYNEQFF.

The V gene is TRBV2, the J gene TRBJ1-1, with unresolved D. The germline CDR1 and CDR2 sequences are SNHLY and FYNNEI. V dropped 3 bases and J dropped 4 bases, with 15 bases sitting between them. There are 15 residues in the CDR3. The CDR3 coding sequence is TGTGCCAGCAGTGATCTACAGTTGATAAGCACTGAAGCTTTCTTT. Protein product: CASSDLQLISTEAFF.

This clone showed up just a few times. This rearrangement joins TRBV6-5 to TRBJ2-5; D tentatively reads TRBD1 or TRBD2 (5 bases each). Germline values: CDR1 MNHEY, CDR2 SVGAGI. CDR3 length equals 14 residues. Trimming removed 1 base from V and 5 bases from J, with 11 bases in between. CDR3 amino acids: CASSYWQGGETQYF. The CDR3 bases are TGTGCCAGCAGTTACTGGCAGGGCGGGGAGACCCAGTACTTC.

There are a few counts of this clone. The J gene is TRBJ1-2, the V gene TRBV29-1, with D maybe TRBD1 (5 bases). The CDR3 has 11 residues. The germline V and J ends were trimmed by 3 bases and 6 bases, with 8 bases remaining between them. Looked up from germline, CDR1 is SQVTM and CDR2 is ANQGSEA. For the CDR3, the DNA is TGCAGCGTTGATCACAGGCATGGCTACACCTTC. Protein sequence: CSVDHRHGYTF.

CDR3 region: CASSGPYSGANVLTF. For the CDR3, the DNA is TGTGCCAGCAGCGGACCGTACTCTGGGGCCAACGTCCTGACTTTC. This chain joins TRBV2 and TRBJ2-6; D remains ambiguous. Germline values: CDR1 SNHLY, CDR2 FYNNEI. The CDR3 is made up of 15 amino acids. V was trimmed by 6 bases and J by 0 bases, leaving 9 bases between them.

This rearrangement joins TRBV29-1 to TRBJ1-1; TRBD1 might be the D (5 bases). V was pared by 2 bases and J by 6 bases, with 13 bases between. The CDR3 extends over 13 amino acids. The germline V gene encodes CDR1 SQVTM and CDR2 ANQGSEA. The CDR3, as DNA: TGCAGCGTTGAACGGCATCTGGGGGCTGAAGCTTTCTTT. Translation gives CSVERHLGAEAFF.

The rearrangement uses TRBV6-5 and TRBJ2-1; unclear D gene. V lost 2 bases and J 4 bases, leaving 9 bases between the germline ends. Germline V gene sequence: CDR1 MNHEY, CDR2 SVGAGI. The CDR3 loop spans 14 amino acids. In DNA form, the CDR3 reads TGTGCCAGCAGTTACATGGTCGGATACAATGAGCAGTTCTTC. Its protein is CASSYMVGYNEQFF.

This clone was recorded a few times. V is TRBV2 and J is TRBJ2-5, with 10 bases matching TRBD2. The end of the DNA aligns better with TRBJ2-7, so the J call may be wrong. Germline CDR1 reads SNHLY; CDR2 reads FYNNEI. This CDR3 spans 14 amino acids. CDR3 sequence (DNA): TGTGCCAGCAGTGAAGAGCGGGGGGGCTACGAGCAGTACTTC. Its protein is CASSEERGGYEQYF.

J is TRBJ2-5 and V is TRBV5-4, with a weak D call TRBD1 (5 bases). The CDR3 extends over 15 amino acids. Germline values: CDR1 SGHNT, CDR2 YYREEE (reference sequence). Trimming took 0 bases from V and 5 from J, leaving 14 bases between them. For the CDR3, the DNA is TGTGCCAGCAGCTTGGCCGAGTACTCAGGGGAGACCCAGTACTTC. Protein sequence: CASSLAEYSGETQYF.

The table lists this clone with a few counts. The chain carries TRBV25-1 and TRBJ1-6; 8 bases fit TRBD1. Trimming removed 4 bases from V and 6 bases from J; junction bases left unmatched: 5. Germline assignment: CDR1 MGHDK and CDR2 SYGVNS. The length of the CDR3 is 15 residues. The CDR3 loop reads CASSGMGQVNSPLHF. The CDR3 region has the DNA TGTGCCAGCAGTGGGATGGGACAGGTTAATTCACCCCTCCACTTT.

The CDR3 DNA reads TGTGCCAGCAGTGAATTTCGCCCGGGGCCTGCCGCTTTTGGTGGCTACACCTTC. Protein sequence: CASSEFRPGPAAFGGYTF. The chain links TRBV2 to TRBJ1-2, with TRBD1 as a possible D gene (5 bases). With 2 bases removed from V and 7 bases from J, the gap between germline ends came to 26 bases. The CDR3 totals 18 residues. Per germline, CDR1 SNHLY and CDR2 FYNNEI.

The chain recombines TRBV4-1 with TRBJ1-3, with D maybe TRBD1 (5 bases). There are 17 residues in the CDR3. V shed 5 bases and J shed 2 bases, with 19 bases lying between them. CDR1 MGHRA and CDR2 YSYEKL come from the germline V gene. As DNA, the CDR3 is TGCGCCAGCAGCATTACCCCGGGTGGGGCTACTGGAAACACCATATATTTT. This translates into CASSITPGGATGNTIYF.

This clone is a singleton in its sample. The V and J genes are TRBV18 and TRBJ2-3; the D is unclear. There are 16 residues in the CDR3. V lost 3 bases to trimming and J lost 0 bases, with 13 bases between them. Germline values: CDR1 KGHSH, CDR2 LQKENI. The CDR3 protein is CASSPPRTTSTDTQYF. The CDR3 region has the DNA TGTGCCAGCTCACCCCCGAGGACCACGAGCACAGATACGCAGTATTTT.

In this sample, this clone turned up a few times. The genes are TRBV30 and TRBJ2-1; 7 positions agree with TRBD2. Trimming took 2 bases from V and 2 from J; bases not matched to a gene: 3. CDR1 is GTSNPN and CDR2 is SVGIG in the germline V gene (reference sequence). The CDR3 is 14 amino acids. The CDR3, as DNA: TGTGCCTGGAGTCCCGGACTAGCCTACAATGAGCAGTTCTTC. It is translated as CAWSPGLAYNEQFF.

V and J are TRBV6-5 and TRBJ1-1, with D possibly being TRBD1 (5 bases). The CDR3 is made up of 16 amino acids. V lost 0 bases, J lost 3 bases, and 14 bases lay in between. Germline lookup yields CDR1 MNHEY and CDR2 SVGAGI. The CDR3 nucleotides read TGTGCCAGCAGTTACTCGGCGGGGACCGGGGACACTGAAGCTTTCTTT. Residues: CASSYSAGTGDTEAFF.